This TCR beta chain was retrieved from a study of T cell changes during pregnancy in multiple sclerosis. The repertoire was sequenced with immunoSEQ multiplex PCR; TCRdb's copy has only in-frame clones and lacks some. Among 20,000 to 30,000 clones listed, around nine tenths were seen once. The material was CD4+ T cells from peripheral blood mononuclear cells, obtained in the first trimester of pregnancy. The clonotype was recovered from a female donor in good health, enrolled as a control in a pregnancy study.

The CDR3 region has the DNA TGTGCCAGCAGCCCCGGGACAGGGACCACTGAAGCTTTCTTT. Amino acid sequence: CASSPGTGTTEAFF. The J gene is TRBJ1-1, the V gene TRBV11-3; 9 positions match TRBD1. The germline V gene has CDR1 SGHNT and CDR2 YENEEA. Trimming took 5 bases from V and 4 from J; bases not matched to a gene: 5. This CDR3 region has 14 residues.